Presented here are 30 T cell receptor beta chains from one specimen sequenced in a study of shared clonotypes between healthy human individuals. Measured with immunoSEQ multiplex PCR; TCRdb has only the in-frame clones, and not every one. This sample yields 2 million or so clones, of which roughly 96% are seen a single time; 0.13% belongs to the top ten. Sequencing was performed on naive CD4+ T cells sorted from blood. Subset: CD45RA+ positively selected. These receptors were collected from a man between 18 and 29 years old in good health.

The gene calls are TRBV7-2 and TRBJ2-1; TRBD2 matches at 9 bases. Trimming took 1 base from V and 0 from J; bases not matched to a gene: 4. Germline CDR1 SGHTA, CDR2 FQGNSA. The CDR3 has 17 residues. The CDR3 DNA follows: TGTGCCAGCAGCTTAGTGGCTAGCGGGAACTCCTACAATGAGCAGTTCTTC. It yields the protein CASSLVASGNSYNEQFF.

In its sample, this clone was seen once. V usage is TRBV6-1 and J usage is TRBJ1-6; possible D gene TRBD1, 5 bases. Between the trimmed V and J ends, which lost 2 bases and 7 bases, there was a span of 15 bases. Germline V gene data show CDR1 as MNHNS and CDR2 as SASEGT. This CDR3 comprises 16 residues. In DNA form, the CDR3 reads TGTGCCAGCAGTGAAATGCAGGGCGTACGGAATTCACCCCTCCACTTT. It specifies CASSEMQGVRNSPLHF.

The chain links TRBV6-1 to TRBJ1-1; TRBD1 matches 9 bases. Unmatched junction bases numbered 13, after V lost 7 bases and J lost 10 bases. Germline V gene data show CDR1 as MNHNS and CDR2 as SASEGT. The CDR3 is 14 residues long. DNA of the CDR3: TGTGCCAGCAACTCCGGGACAGGGAAAAAAGGAGCTTTCTTT. This codes for CASNSGTGKKGAFF.

This chain connects TRBV16 to TRBJ1-2; D ambiguous. Germline V CDR1 and CDR2: KGHSY, FQNENV. V was clipped by 3 bases and J by 10 bases, with 15 bases between them. The length of the CDR3 is 13 residues. The CDR3: CASSQSRLDYYTF. The CDR3 coding sequence is TGTGCCAGCAGCCAGTCGAGGCTTGATTACTACACCTTC.

This chain connects TRBV28 to TRBJ2-7, with a tentative D call TRBD1 (6 bases). V lost 6 bases and J 0 bases, leaving 15 bases between the germline ends. CDR3 size: 15 residues. Germline lookup yields CDR1 MDHEN and CDR2 SYDVKM. The CDR3 protein is CASREQGLPSYEQYF. CDR3 nucleotide sequence: TGTGCCAGCAGGGAACAGGGCCTACCCTCCTACGAGCAGTACTTC.

This chain links TRBV5-6 with TRBJ1-2; D is ambiguous. With 2 bases removed from V and 12 bases from J, the gap between germline ends came to 14 bases. CDR1 and CDR2 (germline): SGHDT, YYEEEE. The CDR3 covers 12 residues. This chain's CDR3 is CASSLVAGYHTF. The DNA for the CDR3 is TGTGCCAGCAGCTTAGTTGCCGGGTACCACACCTTC.

CDR3 loop: CASGDREGGELFF. Written as DNA, the CDR3 is TGTGCCAGTGGAGACAGGGAGGGCGGGGAGCTGTTTTTT. The rearrangement uses TRBV2 and TRBJ2-2; D assignment may be TRBD1 or TRBD2 (7 bases each). V shed 9 bases and J shed 7 bases, with 15 bases lying between them. The length of the CDR3 is 13 residues. Per germline, CDR1 SNHLY and CDR2 FYNNEI.

DNA for the CDR3: TGTGCCAGCAGCTTAGGCCCCAGTGGGGATACGCAGTATTTT. Translated: CASSLGPSGDTQYF. The V call is TRBV13, the J call TRBJ2-3; D gene ambiguous. Looked up from germline, CDR1 is PRHDT and CDR2 is FYEKMQ (reference sequence). The CDR3 consists of 14 residues. V was clipped by 0 bases and J by 6 bases, with 10 bases between them.

This clone was detected only once. The chain has TRBV5-1 and TRBJ1-2; D uncertain. V was cut by 0 bases and J by 7 bases, with 10 bases left in between. CDR3 size: 13 residues. The germline V gene encodes CDR1 SGHRS and CDR2 YFSETQ. This chain's CDR3 is CASSLAEGRGYTF. For the CDR3, the DNA is TGCGCCAGCAGCTTGGCGGAGGGTCGTGGCTACACCTTC.

This chain joins TRBV5-6 and TRBJ2-7, with TRBD2 as a possible D gene (5 bases). In germline, CDR1 is SGHDT, CDR2 YYEEEE. The CDR3 is 13 residues long. The ends were cut back, 0 bases at V and 6 bases at J, with 10 bases in the middle. The CDR3 is CASSLGLPLEQYF. For the CDR3, the DNA is TGTGCCAGCAGCTTGGGACTACCGCTCGAGCAGTACTTC. The full variable domain, its missing parts supplied by reference TRBV5-6 and TRBJ2-7, is DAGVTQSPTHLIKTRGQQVTLRCSPKSGHDTVSWYQQALGQGPQFIFQYYEEEERQRGNFPDRFSGHQFPNYSSELNVNALLLGDSALYLCASSLGLPLEQYFGPGTRLTVT.

This chain uses TRBV11-2 with TRBJ2-1, with no clear D. CDR3 length equals 13 residues. Germline-derived CDR1 and CDR2 are SGHAT and FQNNGV. Trimming pared 1 base from V and 7 bases from J, leaving 8 bases between. The CDR3 DNA is TGTGCCAGCAGCTTAGGGCAGGTAAATGAGCAGTTCTTC. As protein: CASSLGQVNEQFF.

This rearrangement joins TRBV7-8 to TRBJ2-7; D may match TRBD1 or TRBD2 (5 bases each). V was cut by 3 bases and J by 2 bases, with 20 bases left in between. The germline V gene encodes CDR1 SGHVS and CDR2 FQNEAQ. The CDR3 spans 17 residues. The DNA for the CDR3 is TGTGCCAGCAGCTTCCCCGGGACGGACCGAGGGGCCTACGAGCAGTACTTC. As protein: CASSFPGTDRGAYEQYF.

The rearrangement links TRBV6-6 to TRBJ1-6; maybe TRBD1 (5 bases). CDR1 and CDR2 (germline): MNHNY, SVGAGI (reference sequence). The CDR3 loop spans 14 amino acids. V lost 3 bases and J 6 bases, leaving 9 bases between the germline ends. Here the CDR3 DNA reads TGTGCCAGCAGTTATTTGGGGGGTAATTCACCCCTCCACTTT. Amino acid sequence: CASSYLGGNSPLHF.

J is TRBJ1-5 and V is TRBV28; D gene unclear. The germline V and J ends were trimmed by 6 bases and 0 bases, with 12 bases remaining between them. The CDR3 consists of 15 residues. The germline CDR1 and CDR2 sequences are MDHEN and SYDVKM. The CDR3 loop is CASSNTVYSNQPQHF. CDR3 DNA sequence: TGTGCCAGCAGCAATACAGTGTATAGCAATCAGCCCCAGCATTTT.

The genes are TRBV4-1 and TRBJ1-6; a possible D gene is TRBD1 (5 bases). Trimming removed 0 bases from V and 8 bases from J, with 20 bases in between. There are 18 residues in the CDR3. The germline CDR1 and CDR2 sequences are MGHRA and YSYEKL. CDR3 in DNA: TGCGCCAGCAGCCAAGAAGGGCTCCGGACAAGACTCTATTCACCCCTCCACTTT. Amino acids: CASSQEGLRTRLYSPLHF.

Note on this clone: A much larger clone differs from this one at a single base, so this may be a read error. At the DNA level, this CDR3 is encoded by other sequences in the same sample as well. The chain carries TRBV28 and TRBJ1-4; D ambiguous. Germline V gives CDR1 MDHEN, CDR2 SYDVKM. CDR3 length: 11 residues. CDR3 region: CASRSGEKLFF. The DNA of the CDR3 is TGTGCTAGCAGATCTGGTGAAAAACTGTTTTTT.

The V gene is TRBV7-2, the J gene TRBJ2-5; 14 positions match TRBD2. V was pared by 5 bases and J by 5 bases, with 7 bases of the junction left unmatched. The CDR3 runs 16 residues. Looked up from germline, CDR1 is SGHTA and CDR2 is FQGNSA. The CDR3 spells CASSHGLAGGMETQYF. For the CDR3, the DNA is TGTGCCAGCAGCCATGGACTAGCGGGAGGTATGGAGACCCAGTACTTC.

The CDR3 region is CASGGDEGNTIYF. CDR3 nucleotides: TGTGCCAGCGGAGGGGACGAGGGGAACACCATATATTTT. The chain is built from TRBV2 and TRBJ1-3; D may be TRBD1 (5 bases). Trimming took off 8 bases at V and 7 bases at J, with 15 bases between the two ends. Germline V lookup: CDR1 SNHLY, CDR2 FYNNEI. This CDR3 contains 13 residues.

This clone occurred once. The chain combines TRBV4-3 with TRBJ2-1; 12 nucleotides line up with TRBD2. The ends lost 1 base at V and 12 bases at J; junction bases unmatched: 16. The germline CDR1 and CDR2 sequences are LGHNA and YSLEER. This CDR3 has 18 amino acids. CDR3 in amino acids: CASSQAGQLLAGGPRQFF. CDR3 DNA: TGCGCCAGCAGCCAAGCCGGACAGCTCCTAGCGGGAGGGCCTCGGCAGTTCTTC.

The chain combines TRBV19 with TRBJ2-7; 7 positions match TRBD1. With V trimmed by 5 bases and J by 0 bases, 7 bases remained unmatched. The CDR3 loop spans 15 amino acids. Per the germline V gene, CDR1 is LNHDA and CDR2 is SQIVND (reference sequence). This CDR3 reads CASSSRQGSSYEQYF. The CDR3 DNA sequence: TGTGCCAGTAGTTCGAGACAGGGTAGCTCCTACGAGCAGTACTTC.

This clone has only one observation. The chain couples TRBV19 to TRBJ2-7, with D tentatively TRBD1 (6 bases). Germline V gene sequence: CDR1 LNHDA, CDR2 SQIVND (reference sequence). The CDR3 is 18 residues long. V was clipped by 3 bases and J by 4 bases, with 25 bases between them. The CDR3 loop is CASSMLFERRTVTYEQYF. For the CDR3, the DNA is TGTGCCAGTAGTATGCTATTCGAAAGGAGGACAGTCACTTACGAGCAGTACTTC.

Worth noting for this clone: Other DNA sequences in this specimen translate into the identical CDR3. This chain connects TRBV2 to TRBJ1-2; D is ambiguous. CDR1 and CDR2 from the germline V gene are SNHLY and FYNNEI. The CDR3 consists of 14 residues. V lost 0 bases, J lost 2 bases, and 7 bases lay in between. The CDR3: CASSEAGVNYGYTF. The CDR3 bases are TGTGCCAGCAGTGAAGCAGGAGTGAACTATGGCTACACCTTC.

The chain has TRBV9 and TRBJ2-2; 10 positions match TRBD1. Trimming took 0 bases from V and 3 from J; bases not matched to a gene: 5. The CDR3 has 17 amino acids. Germline-derived CDR1 and CDR2 are SGDLS and YYNGEE. DNA for the CDR3: TGTGCCAGCAGCGTAGCTTCCGGGACAGGGGACACCGGGGAGCTGTTTTTT. Amino acids: CASSVASGTGDTGELFF.

The J gene is TRBJ1-4, the V gene TRBV2; 10 nucleotides line up with TRBD1. Germline V lookup: CDR1 SNHLY, CDR2 FYNNEI. The CDR3 has 15 residues. The trim removed 7 bases at V and 5 bases at J, leaving 7 bases unmatched. CDR3 bases: TGTGCCAGCATTAGACAGGGGGCCCGGAATGAAAAACTGTTTTTT. It is translated as CASIRQGARNEKLFF.

This clone was seen only once. The genes are TRBV2 and TRBJ2-3, with 7 bases that match TRBD2. From germline, CDR1 is SNHLY and CDR2 FYNNEI. The trim removed 3 bases at V and 6 bases at J, leaving 3 bases unmatched. The length of the CDR3 is 13 residues. The CDR3 is CASSDGGSDTQYF. As DNA, the CDR3 is TGTGCCAGCAGTGACGGGGGGTCTGATACGCAGTATTTT.

The rearrangement links TRBV6-6 to TRBJ2-7; D tentatively fits TRBD1 or TRBD2 (5 bases each). V was cut by 7 bases and J by 6 bases, with 19 bases left in between. This CDR3 is 14 amino acids long. From germline, CDR1 is MNHNY and CDR2 SVGAGI (reference sequence). The CDR3: CASTRDGGVGEQYF. The CDR3 region has the DNA TGTGCCAGCACTAGGGACGGTGGAGTGGGCGAGCAGTACTTC.

This sequence joins TRBV30 and TRBJ1-2; the D is unclear. CDR1 is GTSNPN, CDR2 SVGIG, per germline (reference sequence). Trimming cost V 3 bases and J 2 bases, with 19 bases left between them. This CDR3 spans 16 amino acids. The CDR3 DNA reads as TGTGCCTGGAGGGCCCGGGGTCCCACCTCAAACTATGGCTACACCTTC. Its translation is CAWRARGPTSNYGYTF.

The CDR3 protein is CATSRSGEFYEQYF. The CDR3 coding sequence is TGTGCCACCAGCAGAAGTGGAGAATTCTACGAGCAGTACTTC. The rearrangement uses TRBV15 and TRBJ2-7; D gene ambiguous. The CDR3 length is 14 residues. CDR1 is LNHNV, CDR2 YYDKDF, per germline (reference sequence). The ends were cut back, 2 bases at V and 3 bases at J, with 11 bases in the middle.

This clone has a single count. This chain links TRBV30 with TRBJ1-1, with a weak D call TRBD1 (6 bases). Germline values: CDR1 GTSNPN, CDR2 SVGIG (reference sequence). Trimming took off 3 bases at V and 1 base at J, with 15 bases between the two ends. This CDR3 is built from 15 residues. CDR3 DNA sequence: TGTGCCTGGAGCCATACAGGGTGGACGAACACTGAAGCTTTCTTT. It translates to CAWSHTGWTNTEAFF.

V is TRBV5-1 and J is TRBJ1-6; D unresolved. The CDR3 has 16 amino acids. Trimming took off 4 bases at V and 0 bases at J, with 11 bases between the two ends. Germline CDR1 reads SGHRS; CDR2 reads YFSETQ. As DNA, the CDR3 is TGCGCCAGCAGCCCAGTCGATAGCTCCTATAATTCACCCCTCCACTTT. As protein: CASSPVDSSYNSPLHF.